This T cell receptor (beta chain) was recorded in a study of T cell clones after liver transplantation. The wider study: Samples came from ITN030ST, which attempted immunosuppression withdrawal within 2 years of liver transplantation. Without induction therapy, subjects received standard immunosuppression until 12-24 months post-transplant. Tolerant meant at least one year fully off immunosuppression without liver enzymes above twice normal.

Thawed unstimulated PBMCs were FACS-sorted by CD3, CD4 and CD8 into two populations. Germline V CDR1 and CDR2: SGHNT, YYREEE (reference sequence). Trimming left V 5 bases short and J 3 bases short, with 11 bases between. The CDR3 contains 14 residues. Profiled with immunoSEQ multiplex PCR; TCRdb holds only in-frame clones, not every one. In the table there are around 110,000 clones, about nine tenths of which are singletons. The receptor comes from a human patient who received a liver transplant. Among the T cells, some may be from the graft donor. Sequences were derived from CD4+ T cells from blood, sampled 12 months after liver transplant. V usage is TRBV5-4 and J usage is TRBJ2-2, with D perhaps matching TRBD2 (6 bases). CDR3 region: CASRRGGDTGELFF. The CDR3 coding sequence is TGTGCCAGCAGGCGGGGCGGAGACACCGGGGAGCTGTTTTTT.